This T cell receptor (beta chain) is from a study of blood T cell repertoires in COVID-19. About the research overall: From T cells, B-cell-depleted T cells, or PBMCs came the material, which was cDNA or gDNA.

With 1 base removed from V and 0 bases from J, the gap between germline ends came to 13 bases. Germline V gives CDR1 SGHNT, CDR2 YENEEA. This CDR3 contains 17 residues. A single count supports this clone. Authors' processing steps: Reference gene primer amplification in the assay estimated nucleated cell counts. The table came from immunoSEQ multiplex PCR; TCRdb's copy has only in-frame clones and leaves some out. That table is the source of V, J and clone size, and D and trimming were worked out from the DNA. This sample has about 43,000 clones, with just under 90% found just once. This receptor was taken from a man aged 40-50 years with COVID-19, enrolled during active disease. V is TRBV11-3 and J is TRBJ1-3; D ambiguous. Sequencing was carried out using peripheral blood. CDR3 sequence: CASSLVPLVGSGNTIYF. CDR3 in DNA: TGTGCCAGCAGCTTAGTCCCCCTGGTCGGCTCTGGAAACACCATATATTTT.